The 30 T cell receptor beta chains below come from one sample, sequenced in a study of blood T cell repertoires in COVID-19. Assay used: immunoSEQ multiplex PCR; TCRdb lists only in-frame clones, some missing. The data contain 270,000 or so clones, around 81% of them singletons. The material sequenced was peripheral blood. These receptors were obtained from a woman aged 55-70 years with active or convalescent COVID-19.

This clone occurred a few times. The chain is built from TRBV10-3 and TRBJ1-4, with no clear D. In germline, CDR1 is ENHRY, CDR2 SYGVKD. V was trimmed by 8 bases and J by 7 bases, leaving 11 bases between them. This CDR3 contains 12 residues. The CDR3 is CAIGEAIEKLFF. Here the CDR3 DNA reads TGTGCCATCGGGGAGGCCATTGAAAAACTGTTTTTT.

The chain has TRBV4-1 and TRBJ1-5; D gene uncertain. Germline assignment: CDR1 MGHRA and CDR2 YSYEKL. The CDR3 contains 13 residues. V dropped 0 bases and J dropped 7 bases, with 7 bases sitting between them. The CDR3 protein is CASSQDIRQPQHF. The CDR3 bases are TGCGCCAGCAGCCAAGATATACGGCAGCCCCAGCATTTT.

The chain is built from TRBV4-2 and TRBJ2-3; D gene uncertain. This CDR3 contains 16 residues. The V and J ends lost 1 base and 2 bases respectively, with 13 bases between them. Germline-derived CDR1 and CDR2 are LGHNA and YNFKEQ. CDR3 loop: CASSQALAALTDTQYF. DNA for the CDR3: TGTGCCAGCAGCCAAGCACTCGCGGCCCTCACAGATACGCAGTATTTT.

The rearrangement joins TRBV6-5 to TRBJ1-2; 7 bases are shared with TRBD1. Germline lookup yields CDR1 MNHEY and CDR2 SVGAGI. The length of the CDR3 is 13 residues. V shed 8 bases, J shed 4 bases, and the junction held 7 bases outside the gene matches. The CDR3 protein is CASWQGVFYGYTF. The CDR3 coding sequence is TGTGCCAGCTGGCAGGGGGTTTTCTATGGCTACACCTTC.

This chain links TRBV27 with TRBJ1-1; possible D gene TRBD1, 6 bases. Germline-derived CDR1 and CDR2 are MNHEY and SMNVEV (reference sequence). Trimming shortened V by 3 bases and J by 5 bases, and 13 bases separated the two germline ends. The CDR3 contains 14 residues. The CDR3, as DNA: TGTGCCAGCAGTTTTCACAAGGGGGGGACTGAAGCTTTCTTT. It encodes CASSFHKGGTEAFF.

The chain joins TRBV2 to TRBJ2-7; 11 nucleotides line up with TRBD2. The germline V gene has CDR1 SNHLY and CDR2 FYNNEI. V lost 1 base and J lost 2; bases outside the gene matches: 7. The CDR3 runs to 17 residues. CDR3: CASSEGLAGGGAYEQYF. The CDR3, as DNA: TGTGCCAGCAGTGAAGGTCTAGCGGGGGGTGGCGCCTACGAGCAGTACTTC.

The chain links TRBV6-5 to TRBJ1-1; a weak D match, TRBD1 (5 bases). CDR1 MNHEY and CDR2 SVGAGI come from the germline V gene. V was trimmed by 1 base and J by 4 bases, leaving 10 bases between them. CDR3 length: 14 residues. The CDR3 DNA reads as TGTGCCAGCAGTTACTTCAGGGTGGGCACTGAAGCTTTCTTT. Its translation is CASSYFRVGTEAFF.

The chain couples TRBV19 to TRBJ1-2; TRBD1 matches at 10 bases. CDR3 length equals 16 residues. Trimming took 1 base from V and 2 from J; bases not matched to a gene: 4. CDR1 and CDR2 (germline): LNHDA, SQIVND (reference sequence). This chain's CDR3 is CASSIAGQGINYGYTF. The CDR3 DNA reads TGTGCCAGTAGTATAGCGGGACAGGGGATCAACTATGGCTACACCTTC.

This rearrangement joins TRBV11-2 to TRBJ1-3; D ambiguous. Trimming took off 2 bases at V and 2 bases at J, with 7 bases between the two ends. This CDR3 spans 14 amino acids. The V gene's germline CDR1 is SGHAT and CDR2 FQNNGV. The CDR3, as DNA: TGTGCCAGCAGCTTAAGTGGGCCTGGAAACACCATATATTTT. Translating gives CASSLSGPGNTIYF.

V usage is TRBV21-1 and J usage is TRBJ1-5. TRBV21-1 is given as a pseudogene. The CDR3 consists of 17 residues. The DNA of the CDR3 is TGTGCCAGCAGCAAAGTCCTGGTGGCGGGACGGGGTCAGCCCCAGCATTTT. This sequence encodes CASSKVLVAGRGQPQHF.

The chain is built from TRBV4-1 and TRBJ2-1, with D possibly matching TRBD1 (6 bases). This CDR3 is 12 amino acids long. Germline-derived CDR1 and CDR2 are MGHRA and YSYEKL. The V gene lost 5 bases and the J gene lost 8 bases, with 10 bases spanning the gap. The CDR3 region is CASSFWGHEQFF. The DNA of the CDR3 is TGCGCCAGCAGCTTCTGGGGGCATGAGCAGTTCTTC.

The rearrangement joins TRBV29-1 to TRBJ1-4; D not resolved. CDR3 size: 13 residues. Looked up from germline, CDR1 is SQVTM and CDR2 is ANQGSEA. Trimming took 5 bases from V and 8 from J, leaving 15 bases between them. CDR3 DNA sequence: TGCAGCGTTCACGGTACCCCGGGAGAAAAACTGTTTTTT. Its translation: CSVHGTPGEKLFF.

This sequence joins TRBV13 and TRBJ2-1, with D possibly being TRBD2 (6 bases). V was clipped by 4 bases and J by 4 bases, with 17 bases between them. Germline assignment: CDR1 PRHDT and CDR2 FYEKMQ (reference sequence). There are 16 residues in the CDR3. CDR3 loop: CASSSGVGGAYNEQFF. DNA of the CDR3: TGTGCCAGCAGCTCCGGAGTCGGGGGAGCTTACAATGAGCAGTTCTTC.

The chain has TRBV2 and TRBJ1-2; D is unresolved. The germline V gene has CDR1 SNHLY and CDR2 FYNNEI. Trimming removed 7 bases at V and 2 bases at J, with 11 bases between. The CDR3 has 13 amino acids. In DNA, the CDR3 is TGTGCCAGCACTATCGACGGGAACTATGGCTACACCTTC. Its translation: CASTIDGNYGYTF.

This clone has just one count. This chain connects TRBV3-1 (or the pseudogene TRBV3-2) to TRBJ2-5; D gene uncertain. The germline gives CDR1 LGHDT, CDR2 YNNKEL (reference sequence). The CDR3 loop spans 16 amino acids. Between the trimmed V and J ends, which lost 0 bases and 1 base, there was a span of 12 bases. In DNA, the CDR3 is TGTGCCAGCAGCCAAGACGGTCCCTGTCGCCAAGAGACCCAGTACTTC. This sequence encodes CASSQDGPCRQETQYF.

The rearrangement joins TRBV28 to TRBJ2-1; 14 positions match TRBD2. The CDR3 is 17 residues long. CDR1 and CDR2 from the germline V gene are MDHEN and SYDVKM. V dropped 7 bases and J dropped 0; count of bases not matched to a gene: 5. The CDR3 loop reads CASIFGTSGSSYNEQFF. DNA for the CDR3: TGTGCCAGCATTTTCGGGACTAGCGGGAGCTCCTACAATGAGCAGTTCTTC.

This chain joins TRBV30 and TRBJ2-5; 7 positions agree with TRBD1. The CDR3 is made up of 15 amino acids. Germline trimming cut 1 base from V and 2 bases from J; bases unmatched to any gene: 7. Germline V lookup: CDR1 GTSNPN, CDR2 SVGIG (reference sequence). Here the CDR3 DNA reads TGTGCCTGGAGTGACATCTACAGGGGTCAAGAGACCCAGTACTTC. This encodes CAWSDIYRGQETQYF.

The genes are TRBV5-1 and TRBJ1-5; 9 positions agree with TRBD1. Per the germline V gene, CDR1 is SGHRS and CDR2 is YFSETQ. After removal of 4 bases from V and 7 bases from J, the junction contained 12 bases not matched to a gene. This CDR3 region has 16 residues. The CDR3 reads CASSVLPGQGNQPQHF. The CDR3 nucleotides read TGCGCCAGCAGCGTGCTACCGGGACAGGGAAACCAGCCCCAGCATTTT. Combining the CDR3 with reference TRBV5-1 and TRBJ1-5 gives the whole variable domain KAGVTQTPRYLIKTRGQQVTLSCSPISGHRSVSWYQQTPGQGLQFLFEYFSETQRNKGNFPGRFSGRQFSNSRSEMNVSTLELGDSALYLCASSVLPGQGNQPQHFGDGTRLSIL.

In nucleotides, the CDR3 is TGCAGCGTGCACAGGGGGGAAGAGACCCAGTACTTC. The encoded protein is CSVHRGEETQYF. V usage is TRBV29-1 and J usage is TRBJ2-5, with 8 nucleotides matching TRBD1. Trimming took 6 bases from V and 3 from J; bases not matched to a gene: 3. The germline V gene has CDR1 SQVTM and CDR2 ANQGSEA. The length of the CDR3 is 12 residues.

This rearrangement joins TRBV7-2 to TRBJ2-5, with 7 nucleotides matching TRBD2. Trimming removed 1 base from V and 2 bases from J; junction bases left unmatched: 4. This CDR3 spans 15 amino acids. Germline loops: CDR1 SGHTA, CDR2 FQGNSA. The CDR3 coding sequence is TGTGCCAGCAGCTTAGGCTCAGCGGGACAAGAGACCCAGTACTTC. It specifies CASSLGSAGQETQYF.

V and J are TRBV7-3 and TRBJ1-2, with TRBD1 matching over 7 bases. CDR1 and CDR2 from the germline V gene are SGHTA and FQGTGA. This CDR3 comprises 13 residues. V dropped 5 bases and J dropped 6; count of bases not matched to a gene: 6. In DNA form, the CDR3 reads TGTGCCAGCAGCCAGACAGGGTGGGATGGCTACACCTTC. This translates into CASSQTGWDGYTF. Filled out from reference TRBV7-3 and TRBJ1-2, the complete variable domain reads GAGVSQTPSNKVTEKGKYVELRCDPISGHTALYWYRQSLGQGPEFLIYFQGTGAADDSGLPNDRFFAVRPEGSVSTLKIQRTERGDSAVYLCASSQTGWDGYTFGSGTRLTVV.

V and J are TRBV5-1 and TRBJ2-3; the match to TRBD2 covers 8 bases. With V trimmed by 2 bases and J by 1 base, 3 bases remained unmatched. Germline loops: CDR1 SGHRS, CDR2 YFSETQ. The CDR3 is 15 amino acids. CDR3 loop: CASSFWRGGTDTQYF. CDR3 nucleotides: TGCGCCAGCAGCTTCTGGCGGGGGGGCACAGATACGCAGTATTTT.

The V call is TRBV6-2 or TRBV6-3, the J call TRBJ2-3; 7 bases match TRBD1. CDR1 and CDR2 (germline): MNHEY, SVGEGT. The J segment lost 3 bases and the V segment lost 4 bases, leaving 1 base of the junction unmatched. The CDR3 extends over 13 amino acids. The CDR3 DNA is TGTGCCAGCAGTTCAGGGGGAACAGATACGCAGTATTTT. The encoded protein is CASSSGGTDTQYF.

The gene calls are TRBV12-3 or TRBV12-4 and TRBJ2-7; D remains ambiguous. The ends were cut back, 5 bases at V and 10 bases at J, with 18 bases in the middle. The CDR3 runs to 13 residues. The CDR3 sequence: CASSSAAAGSQYF. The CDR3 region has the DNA TGTGCCAGCAGTAGCGCGGCGGCCGGCTCACAGTACTTC.

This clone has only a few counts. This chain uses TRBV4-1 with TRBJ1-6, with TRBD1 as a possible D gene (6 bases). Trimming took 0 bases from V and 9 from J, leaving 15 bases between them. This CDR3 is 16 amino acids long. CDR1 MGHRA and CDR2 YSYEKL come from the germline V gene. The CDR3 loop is CASSQDLDSMGSPLHF. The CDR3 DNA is TGCGCCAGCAGCCAAGATTTGGACAGCATGGGTTCACCCCTCCACTTT.

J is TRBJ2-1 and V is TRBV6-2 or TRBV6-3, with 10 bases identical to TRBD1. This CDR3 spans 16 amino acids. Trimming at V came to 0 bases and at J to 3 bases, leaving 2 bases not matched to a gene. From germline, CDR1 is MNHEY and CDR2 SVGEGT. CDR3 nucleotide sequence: TGTGCCAGCAGTTACTCCCGGGACAGGGGCTACAATGAGCAGTTCTTC. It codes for CASSYSRDRGYNEQFF.

The CDR3: CASSPILTSGGKETQYF. The CDR3, as DNA: TGTGCCAGCAGTCCTATTTTGACTAGCGGGGGTAAAGAGACCCAGTACTTC. This rearrangement joins TRBV2 to TRBJ2-5; 12 nucleotides align to TRBD2. J was trimmed by 3 bases and V by 5 bases; bases with no gene match: 10. Per the germline V gene, CDR1 is SNHLY and CDR2 is FYNNEI. CDR3 size: 17 residues.

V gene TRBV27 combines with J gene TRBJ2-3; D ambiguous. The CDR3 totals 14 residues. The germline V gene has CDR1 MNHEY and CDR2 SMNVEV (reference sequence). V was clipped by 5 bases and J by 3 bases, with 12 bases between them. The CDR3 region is CASSPWALTDTQYF. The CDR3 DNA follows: TGTGCCAGCAGTCCTTGGGCTTTGACAGATACGCAGTATTTT.

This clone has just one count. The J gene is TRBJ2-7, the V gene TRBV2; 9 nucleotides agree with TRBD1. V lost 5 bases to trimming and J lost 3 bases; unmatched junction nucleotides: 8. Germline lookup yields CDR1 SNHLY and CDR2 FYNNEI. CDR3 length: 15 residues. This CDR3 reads CASSFRDRVVYEQYF. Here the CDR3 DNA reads TGTGCCAGCAGTTTTAGGGACAGGGTAGTCTACGAGCAGTACTTC.

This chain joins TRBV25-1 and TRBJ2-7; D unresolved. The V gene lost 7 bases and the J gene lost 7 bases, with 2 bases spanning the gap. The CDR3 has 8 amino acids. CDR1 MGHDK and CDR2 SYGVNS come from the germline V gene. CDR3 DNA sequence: TGTGCCAGCACAGAGCAGTACTTC. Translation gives CASTEQYF.